The 2 T cell receptor beta chains listed next were all sequenced from one sample in a study of regulatory T cells in long-lasting Graves disease. The time point here: persistent/refractory GD, antithyroid drugs over 5 years with positive TRAb. PBMC RNA served as the TCR library source. Researchers made TCR beta libraries by using iRepertoire HTBI primers and running Arm-PCR on CDR3 regions. TCRdb re-derived calls from the multiplex PCR reads in MiXCR, one entry per CDR3 protein. The sample has roughly 700,000 distinct CDR3 sequences; approximately 29% are singletons. The sequences come from peripheral blood mononuclear cells (PBMCs), collected when the disease was refractory, from a patient treated with antithyroid drugs. Every receptor here comes from a female donor with Graves disease.

V gene TRBV6-1 combines with J gene TRBJ2-7; possibly TRBD2 for D (7 bases). Germline V CDR1 and CDR2: MNHNS, SASEGT. The CDR3 loop spans 15 amino acids. The ends were cut back, 6 bases at V and 3 bases at J, with 18 bases in the middle. The CDR3 here is CASSGGLAANYEQYF. The CDR3 bases are TGTGCCAGCAGCGGGGGGCTAGCGGCCAACTACGAGCAGTACTTC.

The chain is built from TRBV6-1 and TRBJ1-5; D remains unclear. The V gene's germline CDR1 is MNHNS and CDR2 SASEGT. There are 14 residues in the CDR3. Trimming removed 2 bases from V and 6 bases from J, with 11 bases in between. The CDR3 coding sequence is TGTGCCAGCAGTGAATCCCCGGTTGGTCAGCCCCAGCATTTT. This gives the protein CASSESPVGQPQHF.